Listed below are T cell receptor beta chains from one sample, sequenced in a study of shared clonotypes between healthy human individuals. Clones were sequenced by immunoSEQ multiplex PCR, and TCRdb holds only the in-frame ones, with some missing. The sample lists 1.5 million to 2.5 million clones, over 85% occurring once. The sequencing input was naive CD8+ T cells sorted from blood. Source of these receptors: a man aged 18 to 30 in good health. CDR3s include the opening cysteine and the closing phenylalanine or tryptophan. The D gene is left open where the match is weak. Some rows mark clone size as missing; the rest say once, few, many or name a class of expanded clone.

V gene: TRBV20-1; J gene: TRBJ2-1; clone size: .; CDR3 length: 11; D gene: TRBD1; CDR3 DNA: TGCAGTGCGCCACAGGGGAATGAGCAGTTCTTC; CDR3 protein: CSAPQGNEQFF
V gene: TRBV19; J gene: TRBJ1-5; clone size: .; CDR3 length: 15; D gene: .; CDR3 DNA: TGTGCCAGTAGTATATGGGGCTTAAGCAATCAGCCCCAGCATTTT; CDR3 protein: CASSIWGLSNQPQHF
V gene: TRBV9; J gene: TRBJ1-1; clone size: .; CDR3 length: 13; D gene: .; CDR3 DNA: TGTGCCAGCAGCGTAGGCGGCAGGACTGAAGCTTTCTTT; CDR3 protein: CASSVGGRTEAFF
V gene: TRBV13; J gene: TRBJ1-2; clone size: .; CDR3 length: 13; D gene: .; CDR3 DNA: TGTGCCAGCAGCCAAGACAGGAACTATGGCTACACCTTC; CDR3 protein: CASSQDRNYGYTF
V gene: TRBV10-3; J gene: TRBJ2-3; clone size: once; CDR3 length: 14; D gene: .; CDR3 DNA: TGTGCCATCAGTGAAGGTGGCTCCACAGATACGCAGTATTTT; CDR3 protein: CAISEGGSTDTQYF
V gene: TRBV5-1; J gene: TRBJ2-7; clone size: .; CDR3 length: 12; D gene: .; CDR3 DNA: TGCGCCAGCAGCTTGTCGCCCTACGAGCAGTACTTC; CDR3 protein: CASSLSPYEQYF
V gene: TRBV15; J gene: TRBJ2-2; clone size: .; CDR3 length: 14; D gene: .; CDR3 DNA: TGTGCCACCAGCAGGACTAGAGGGGCCGGGGAGCTGTTTTTT; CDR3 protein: CATSRTRGAGELFF
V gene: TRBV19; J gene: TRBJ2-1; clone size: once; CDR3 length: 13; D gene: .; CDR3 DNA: TGTGCCAGTAGTATCGGTCCGTGGAATGAGCAGTTCTTC; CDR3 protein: CASSIGPWNEQFF
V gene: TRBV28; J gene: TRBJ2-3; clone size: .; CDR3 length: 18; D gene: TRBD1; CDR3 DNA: TGTGCCAGCAGTTTAGGGCAGGGGGTACCTCTCGCCACAGATACGCAGTATTTT; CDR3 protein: CASSLGQGVPLATDTQYF
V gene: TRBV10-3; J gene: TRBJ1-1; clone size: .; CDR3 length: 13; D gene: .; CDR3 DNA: TGTGCCATCAGTGACTCAGGTATCGGTGGGGCTTTCTTT; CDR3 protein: CAISDSGIGGAFF
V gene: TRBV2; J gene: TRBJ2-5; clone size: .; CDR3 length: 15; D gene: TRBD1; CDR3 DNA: TGTGCCAGCAGATTAGGACAGGGGGCTGGGGAGACCCAGTACTTC; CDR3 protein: CASRLGQGAGETQYF
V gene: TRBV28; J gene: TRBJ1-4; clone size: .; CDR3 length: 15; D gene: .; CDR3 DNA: TGTGCCAGCGGACACCTAATCGGGACTAATGAAAAACTGTTTTTT; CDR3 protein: CASGHLIGTNEKLFF
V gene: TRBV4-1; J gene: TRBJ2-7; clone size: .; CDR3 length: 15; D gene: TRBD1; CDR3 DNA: TGCGCCAGCAGCCCGCTCTTGGGACAGGACTACGCGCAGTACTTC; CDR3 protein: CASSPLLGQDYAQYF
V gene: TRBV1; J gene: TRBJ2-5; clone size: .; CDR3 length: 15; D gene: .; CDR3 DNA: TGCACCAGCAGCCCCCGGACTAGTCATCGGGAGACCCAGTACTTC; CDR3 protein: CTSSPRTSHRETQYF
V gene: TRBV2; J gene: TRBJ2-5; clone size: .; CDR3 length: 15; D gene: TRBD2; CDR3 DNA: TGTGCCAGCAACGGACTAGCGGGAGGCGCTGAGACCCAGTACTTC; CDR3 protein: CASNGLAGGAETQYF
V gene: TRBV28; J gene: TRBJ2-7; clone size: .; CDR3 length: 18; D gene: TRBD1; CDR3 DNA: TGTGCCAGCAGTCCTCCCGGGGCGGGAACAGGGGGCTCCTACGAGCAGTACTTC; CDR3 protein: CASSPPGAGTGGSYEQYF
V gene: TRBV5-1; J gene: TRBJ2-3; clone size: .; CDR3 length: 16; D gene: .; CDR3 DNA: TGCGCCAGCAGCTGGACCCTTAGCGGAGGGACAGATACGCAGTATTTT; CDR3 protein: CASSWTLSGGTDTQYF
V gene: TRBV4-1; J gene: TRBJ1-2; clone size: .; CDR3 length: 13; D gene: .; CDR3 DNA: TGCGCCAGCAGCCAATGGGGGACATTGGACTACACCTTC; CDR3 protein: CASSQWGTLDYTF
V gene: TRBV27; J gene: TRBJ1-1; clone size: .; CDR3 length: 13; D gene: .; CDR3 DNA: TGTGCCAGCAGTTATGGGAAAGTGACTGAAGCTTTCTTT; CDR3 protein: CASSYGKVTEAFF
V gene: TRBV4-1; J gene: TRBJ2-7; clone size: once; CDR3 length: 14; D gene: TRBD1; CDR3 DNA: TGCGCCAGCAGCCAGGGGACAGGGACCTACGAGCAGTACTTC; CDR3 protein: CASSQGTGTYEQYF
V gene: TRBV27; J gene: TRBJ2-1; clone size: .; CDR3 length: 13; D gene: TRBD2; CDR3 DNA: TGTGCCAGCAGTTTAGGACTAGCGGGAGAGCAGTTCTTC; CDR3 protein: CASSLGLAGEQFF
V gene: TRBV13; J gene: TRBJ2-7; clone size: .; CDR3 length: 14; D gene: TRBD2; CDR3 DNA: TGTGCCAGCAGCTTAGGGACTAGCTCCCACGAGCAGTACTTC; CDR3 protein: CASSLGTSSHEQYF
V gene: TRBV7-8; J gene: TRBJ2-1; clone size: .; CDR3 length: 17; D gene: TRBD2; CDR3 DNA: TGTGCCAGCAGCTGGGGACTAGCGGGAGAATCTTACAATGAGCAGTTCTTC; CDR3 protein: CASSWGLAGESYNEQFF
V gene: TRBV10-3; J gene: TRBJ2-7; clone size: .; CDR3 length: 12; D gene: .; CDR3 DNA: TGTGCCATCAGTGATACAGGGTTCGAGCAGTACTTC; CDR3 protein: CAISDTGFEQYF
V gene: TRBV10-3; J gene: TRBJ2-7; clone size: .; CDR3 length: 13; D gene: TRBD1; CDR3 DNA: TGTGCCTCCGGGGGGGACAGGGGCTACGAGCAGTACTTC; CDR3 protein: CASGGDRGYEQYF
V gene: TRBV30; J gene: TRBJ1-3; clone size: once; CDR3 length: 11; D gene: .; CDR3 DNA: TGTGCCTGGATGGGAGGAAACACCATATATTTT; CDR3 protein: CAWMGGNTIYF
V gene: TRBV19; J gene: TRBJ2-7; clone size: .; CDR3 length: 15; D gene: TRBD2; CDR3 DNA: TGTGCCAGTAGTATGACATTAGCGGGAGTATGGGAGCAGTACTTC; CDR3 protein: CASSMTLAGVWEQYF
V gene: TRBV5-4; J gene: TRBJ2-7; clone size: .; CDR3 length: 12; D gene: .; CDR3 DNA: TGTGCCAGCAGCCTCGTTCCCAACGAGCAGTACTTC; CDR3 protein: CASSLVPNEQYF
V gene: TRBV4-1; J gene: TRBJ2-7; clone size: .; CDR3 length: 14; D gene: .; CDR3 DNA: TGCGCCAGCAGCCTCTTCCGGGACACCTACGAGCAGTACTTC; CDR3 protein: CASSLFRDTYEQYF
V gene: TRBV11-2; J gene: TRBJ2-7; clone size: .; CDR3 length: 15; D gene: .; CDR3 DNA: TGTGCCAGCAGCTTAGGGGACGGGAGCTCCTACGAGCAGTACTTC; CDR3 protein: CASSLGDGSSYEQYF
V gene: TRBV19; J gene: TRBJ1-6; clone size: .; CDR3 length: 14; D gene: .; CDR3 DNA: TGTGCCAGTAGTGATCAGGGAGATAATTCACCCCTCCACTTT; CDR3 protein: CASSDQGDNSPLHF
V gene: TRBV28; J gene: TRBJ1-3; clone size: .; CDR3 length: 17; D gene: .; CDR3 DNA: TGTGCCAGCAGTTTAGAGCCTTCCCCCCTCTCTGGAAACACCATATATTTT; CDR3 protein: CASSLEPSPLSGNTIYF
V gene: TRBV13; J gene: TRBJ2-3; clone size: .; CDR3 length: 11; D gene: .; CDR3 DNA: TGTGCCAGCAGGTGGAGGGATACGCAGTATTTT; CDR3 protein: CASRWRDTQYF
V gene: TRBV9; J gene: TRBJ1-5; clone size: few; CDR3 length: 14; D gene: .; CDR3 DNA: TGTGCCAGCAGCGTAGGGACAGAGAATCAGCCCCAGCATTTT; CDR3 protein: CASSVGTENQPQHF
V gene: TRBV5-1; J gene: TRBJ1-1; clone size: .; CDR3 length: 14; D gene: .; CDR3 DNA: TGCGCCAGCAGCTTGGAATTCCGAGGGACTGAAGCTTTCTTT; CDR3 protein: CASSLEFRGTEAFF
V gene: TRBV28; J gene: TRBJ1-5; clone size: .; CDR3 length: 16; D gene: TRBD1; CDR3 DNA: TGTGCCAGCAGAACTGGGTACAGGGGGATTAATCAGCCCCAGCATTTT; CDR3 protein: CASRTGYRGINQPQHF
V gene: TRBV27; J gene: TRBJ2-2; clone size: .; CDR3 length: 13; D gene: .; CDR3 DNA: TGTGCCAGCAGTTTAATGGGCACCGGGGAGCTGTTTTTT; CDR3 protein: CASSLMGTGELFF
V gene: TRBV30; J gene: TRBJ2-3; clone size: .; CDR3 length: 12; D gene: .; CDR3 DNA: TGTGCCTGGACAGGGAGCACAGATACGCAGTATTTT; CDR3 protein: CAWTGSTDTQYF
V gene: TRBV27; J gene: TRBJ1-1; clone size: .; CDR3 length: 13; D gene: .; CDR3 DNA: TGTGCCAGCGGTTGGGGGAGGAACACTGAAGCTTTCTTT; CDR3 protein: CASGWGRNTEAFF
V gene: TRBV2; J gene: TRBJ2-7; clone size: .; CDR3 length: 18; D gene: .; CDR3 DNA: TGTGCCAGCAGTTTATGGGGACAAGGCTTTCATTCGGACTACGAGCAGTACTTC; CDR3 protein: CASSLWGQGFHSDYEQYF
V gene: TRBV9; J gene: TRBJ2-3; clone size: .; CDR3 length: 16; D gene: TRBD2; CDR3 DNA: TGTGCCAGCAGCGTCGCTAGCGGGGGGGCCCAAGATACGCAGTATTTT; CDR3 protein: CASSVASGGAQDTQYF
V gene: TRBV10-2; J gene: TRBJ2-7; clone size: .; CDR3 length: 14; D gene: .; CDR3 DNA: TGCGCCAGCACCCCTGTGCTTAGCTCCTACGAGCAGTACTTC; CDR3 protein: CASTPVLSSYEQYF
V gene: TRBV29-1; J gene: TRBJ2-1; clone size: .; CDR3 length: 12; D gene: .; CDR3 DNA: TGCAGCGTTGAGAGTAGGGAGGATGAGCAGTTCTTC; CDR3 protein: CSVESREDEQFF
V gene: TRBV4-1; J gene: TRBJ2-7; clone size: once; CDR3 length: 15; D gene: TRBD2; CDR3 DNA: TGCGCCAGCAGCCCAATAGCGGGGCCCTCCTACGAGCAGTACTTC; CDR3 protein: CASSPIAGPSYEQYF
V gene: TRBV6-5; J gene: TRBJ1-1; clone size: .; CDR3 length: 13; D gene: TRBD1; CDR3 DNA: TGTGCCAGCAGTTACGGACAGGGTACTGAAGCTTTCTTT; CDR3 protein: CASSYGQGTEAFF
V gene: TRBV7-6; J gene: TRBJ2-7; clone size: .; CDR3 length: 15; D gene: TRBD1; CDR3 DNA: TGTGCCAGCAGCTTAACTGGGACAGGACGGGGTGAGCAGTACTTC; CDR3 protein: CASSLTGTGRGEQYF
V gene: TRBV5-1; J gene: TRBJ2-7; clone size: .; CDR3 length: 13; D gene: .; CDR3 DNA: TGCGCCAGCAGCGAGGATTTCCCCTACGAGCAGTACTTC; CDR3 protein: CASSEDFPYEQYF
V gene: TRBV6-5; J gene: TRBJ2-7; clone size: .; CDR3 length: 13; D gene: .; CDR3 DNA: TGTGCCAGCAGTTCGGGAATGAGCTACGAGCAGTACTTC; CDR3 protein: CASSSGMSYEQYF
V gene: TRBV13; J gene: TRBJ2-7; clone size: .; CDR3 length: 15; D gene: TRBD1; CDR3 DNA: TGTGCCAGCAGCTCGTCCGGGACAGGGGTGTACGAGCAGTACTTC; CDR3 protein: CASSSSGTGVYEQYF
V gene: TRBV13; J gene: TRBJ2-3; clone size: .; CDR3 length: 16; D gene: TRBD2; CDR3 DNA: TGTGCCAGCGCAACTAGCGGGAATGGCGACACAGATACGCAGTATTTT; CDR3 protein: CASATSGNGDTDTQYF
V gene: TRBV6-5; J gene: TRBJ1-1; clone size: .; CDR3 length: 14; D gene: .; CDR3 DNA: TGTGCCAGCAGTTACTCGAGTGGGAGGACTGAAGCTTTCTTT; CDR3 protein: CASSYSSGRTEAFF
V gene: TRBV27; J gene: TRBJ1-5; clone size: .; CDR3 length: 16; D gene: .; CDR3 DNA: TGTGCCAGCAGTTCAATTGGGACGACAGGTAATCAGCCCCAGCATTTT; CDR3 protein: CASSSIGTTGNQPQHF
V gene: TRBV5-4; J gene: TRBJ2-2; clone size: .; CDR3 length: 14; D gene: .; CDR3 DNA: TGTGCCAGCGGGTTACTTGCTAACACCGGGGAGCTGTTTTTT; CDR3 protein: CASGLLANTGELFF
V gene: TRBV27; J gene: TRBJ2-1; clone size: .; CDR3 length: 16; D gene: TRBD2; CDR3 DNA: TGTGCCAGCAGCCCCCTAGGTAGCGGGAGGGCGGGTGAGCAGTTCTTC; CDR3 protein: CASSPLGSGRAGEQFF
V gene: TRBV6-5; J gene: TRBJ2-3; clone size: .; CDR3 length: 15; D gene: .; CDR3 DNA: TGTGCCAGCAGTTACTCGGGGCAGGGAGGAGATACGCAGTATTTT; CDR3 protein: CASSYSGQGGDTQYF
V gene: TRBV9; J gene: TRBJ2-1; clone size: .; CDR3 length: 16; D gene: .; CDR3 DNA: TGTGCCAGCAGCCCTTTAGCGTCACCAAATGGGAATGAGCAGTTCTTC; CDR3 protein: CASSPLASPNGNEQFF
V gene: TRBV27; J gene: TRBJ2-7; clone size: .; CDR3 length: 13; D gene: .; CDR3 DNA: TGTGCCAGCAGTTTTGCACAGACCTACGAGCAGTACTTC; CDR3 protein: CASSFAQTYEQYF
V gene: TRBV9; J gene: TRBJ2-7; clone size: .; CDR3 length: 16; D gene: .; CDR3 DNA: TGTGCCAGCAGCGTGGACCTGGGACTGGGGTTGCACGAGCAGTACTTC; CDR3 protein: CASSVDLGLGLHEQYF